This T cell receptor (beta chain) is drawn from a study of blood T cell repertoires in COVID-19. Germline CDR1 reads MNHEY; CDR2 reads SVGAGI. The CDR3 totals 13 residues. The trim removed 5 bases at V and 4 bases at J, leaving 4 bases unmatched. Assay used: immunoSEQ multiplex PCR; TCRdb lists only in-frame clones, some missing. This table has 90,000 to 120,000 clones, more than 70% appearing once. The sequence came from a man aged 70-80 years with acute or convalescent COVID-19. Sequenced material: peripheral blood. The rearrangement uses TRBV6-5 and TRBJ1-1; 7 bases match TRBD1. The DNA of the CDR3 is TGTGCCAGCAGTACCCGACAGGGCACTGAAGCTTTCTTT. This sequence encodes CASSTRQGTEAFF.